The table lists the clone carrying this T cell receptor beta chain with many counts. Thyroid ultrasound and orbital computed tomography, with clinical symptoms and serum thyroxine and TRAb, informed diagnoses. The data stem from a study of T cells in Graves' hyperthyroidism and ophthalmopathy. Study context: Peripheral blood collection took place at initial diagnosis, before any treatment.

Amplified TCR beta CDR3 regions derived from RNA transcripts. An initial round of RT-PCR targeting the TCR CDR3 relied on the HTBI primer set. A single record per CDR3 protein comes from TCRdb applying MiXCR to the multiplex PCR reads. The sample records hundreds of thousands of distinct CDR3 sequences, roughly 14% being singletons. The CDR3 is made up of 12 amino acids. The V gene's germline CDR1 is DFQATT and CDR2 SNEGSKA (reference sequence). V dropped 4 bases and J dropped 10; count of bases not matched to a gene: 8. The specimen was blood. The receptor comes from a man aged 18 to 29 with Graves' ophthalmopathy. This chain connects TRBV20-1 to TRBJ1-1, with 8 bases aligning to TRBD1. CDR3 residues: CSAKRTGLRAFF. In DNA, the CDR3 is TGCAGTGCTAAACGGACAGGGCTAAGAGCTTTCTTT.